These T cell receptor beta chains were read from a single sample in a study of blood T cell repertoires in COVID-19. The method was immunoSEQ multiplex PCR; TCRdb's version includes in-frame clones alone and lacks a portion of them. The table has about 280,000 clones, approximately 78% seen once. The sequenced sample was PBMCs or T cells enriched from blood (not recorded which). Receptors originate from a middle-aged man who had been exposed to COVID-19. Each CDR3 is given with its conserved first and last residue. A D gene is named only where the DNA matches it firmly. Where a row states a size, it is once, few, many or the class of an expanded clone; other rows omit it.

d_call | clone_size | j_call | v_call | cdr3_nt | cdr3_aa
TRBD1 | NA | TRBJ2-1 | TRBV10-1 | TGCGCCAGCAGTGAAGTAGGGACTGGGGACAGGAATGAGCAGTTCTTC | CASSEVGTGDRNEQFF
TRBD1 | once | TRBJ1-6 | TRBV27 | TGTGCCAGCAGTTTATCTTGGGACAGTGGGGACGTCATGCGGCTCCACTTT | CASSLSWDSGDVMRLHF
NA | NA | TRBJ2-1 | TRBV20-1 | TGCAGTGCTAGTCACGGGGAACGCAATGAGCAGTTCTTC | CSASHGERNEQFF
TRBD2 | NA | TRBJ2-1 | TRBV24-1 | TGTGCCACCAGTGATTGGGCCGGGAGGGCCAATGAGCAGTTCTTC | CATSDWAGRANEQFF
NA | NA | TRBJ1-6 | TRBV5-1 | TGCGCCAGCAGCTTGTCTTCCCCAGGCCCAGGCAGAACCTATAATTCACCCCTCCACTTT | CASSLSSPGPGRTYNSPLHF
NA | NA | TRBJ2-7 | TRBV7-8 | TGTGCCAGCAGCAAACAGCTAATTAGCTCCTACGAGCAGTACTTC | CASSKQLISSYEQYF
NA | NA | TRBJ2-1 | TRBV29-1 | TGCAGCGTTGGACAGAGCTCCTACAATGAGCAGTTCTTC | CSVGQSSYNEQFF
TRBD2 | NA | TRBJ2-2 | TRBV11-2 | TGTGCCAGCAGCTCTGTCTACCAACTAGCGGGAGGTTACACCGGGGAGCTGTTTTTT | CASSSVYQLAGGYTGELFF
NA | NA | TRBJ2-7 | TRBV2 | TGTGCCAGCCTTTTCCGGGTCGAGCAGTACTTC | CASLFRVEQYF
NA | NA | TRBJ2-1 | TRBV6-5 | TGTGCCAGCAGTCAAAGGAGGGACCACAATGAGCAGTTCTTC | CASSQRRDHNEQFF
NA | NA | TRBJ1-2 | TRBV5-1 | TGCGCCAGCAGCTTGGACCTCCCCAGTGATGGCTACACCTTC | CASSLDLPSDGYTF
NA | NA | TRBJ1-1 | TRBV5-8 | TGTGCCAGCAGCCAGGGGCCCCGCAAGGCTTTCTTT | CASSQGPRKAFF
NA | NA | TRBJ2-2 | TRBV11-3 | TGTGCCAGCAGCTCGCCCCCACAGGACACCGGGGAGCTGTTTTTT | CASSSPPQDTGELFF
TRBD1 | NA | TRBJ1-2 | TRBV24-1 | TGTGCCACCAGTGACCCCACAGGGGCAGGTCTGGGCGGCTACACCTTC | CATSDPTGAGLGGYTF
NA | NA | TRBJ1-1 | TRBV3-1/TRBV3-2 | TGTGCCAGCAGACGACAGGCGAACACTGAAGCTTTCTTT | CASRRQANTEAFF
NA | NA | TRBJ1-2 | TRBV18 | TGTGCCAGCTCACCGGCGGGGAGAGGCTACACCTTC | CASSPAGRGYTF
NA | NA | TRBJ2-5 | TRBV5-4 | TGTGCCAGCGCCCTAGCTGGTTTGGGAGGTGGCACCGAGACCCAGTACTTC | CASALAGLGGGTETQYF